This entry lists 32 T cell receptor beta chains sequenced from one sample in a study of T-cell reconstitution after alpha-beta-depleted transplantation in children. Unique molecular identifiers were incorporated into the prepared TCRbeta library. TCRdb fed the PCR reads into MiXCR, producing one record per CDR3 protein. The sample yields approximately 200,000 distinct CDR3 sequences, less than 15% seen once. The material was PBMCs from the stem cell graft donor, obtained from the stem cell graft. The source is a human donor who donated a stem cell graft to a child with acute lymphoblastic leukemia.

The table lists this clonotype with many counts. V usage is TRBV9 and J usage is TRBJ2-2, with D hard to call. Germline V gene data show CDR1 as SGDLS and CDR2 as YYNGEE. The ends were cut back, 0 bases at V and 4 bases at J, with 4 bases in the middle. This CDR3 region has 13 residues. CDR3 in amino acids: CASSVEVTGELFF. The DNA of the CDR3 is TGTGCCAGCAGCGTAGAGGTCACCGGGGAGCTGTTTTTT. The whole variable domain, filled in from reference TRBV9 and TRBJ2-2, reads DSGVTQTPKHLITATGQRVTLRCSPRSGDLSVYWYQQSLDQGLQFLIQYYNGEERAKGNILERFSAQQFPDLHSELNLSSLELGDSALYFCASSVEVTGELFFGEGSRLTVL.

This clonotype showed up many times. This chain joins TRBV5-1 and TRBJ2-1; maybe TRBD2 (5 bases). The CDR3 length is 15 residues. The germline CDR1 and CDR2 sequences are SGHRS and YFSETQ. With 4 bases removed from V and 2 bases from J, the gap between germline ends came to 13 bases. The CDR3 region has the DNA TGCGCCAGCAGCCCCCAGCTTAGCGCCTACAATGAGCAGTTCTTC. Protein product: CASSPQLSAYNEQFF.

The rearrangement links TRBV6-2 or TRBV6-3 to TRBJ2-1; 10 bases fit TRBD2. This CDR3 is 16 amino acids long. The junction had 5 bases not matched to a gene; V was cut back by 4 bases and J by 2 bases. Germline V gene lookup returns CDR1 MNHEY and CDR2 SVGEGT. CDR3 region: CASSSWTSGAYNEQFF. The CDR3 DNA is TGTGCCAGCAGTTCCTGGACTAGCGGAGCCTACAATGAGCAGTTCTTC.

This rearrangement joins TRBV20-1 to TRBJ2-1; 8 nucleotides agree with TRBD2. The J segment lost 4 bases and the V segment lost 6 bases, leaving 5 bases of the junction unmatched. Germline values: CDR1 DFQATT, CDR2 SNEGSKA (reference sequence). The CDR3 has 13 amino acids. This CDR3 reads CSAGQREYNEQFF. Here the CDR3 DNA reads TGCAGTGCAGGGCAGCGGGAGTACAATGAGCAGTTCTTC.

This clonotype was counted only a few times. The chain employs TRBV11-3 and TRBJ1-6; TRBD1 matches at 8 bases. CDR1 and CDR2 (germline): SGHNT, YENEEA. The CDR3 loop spans 16 amino acids. J gave up 3 bases and V 5 bases, and 6 bases lay outside the gene matches. The CDR3 here is CASSPGQGNYNSPLHF. The CDR3 DNA reads as TGTGCCAGCAGCCCCGGACAGGGAAACTATAATTCACCCCTCCACTTT.

This clonotype was counted many times. The V call is TRBV11-2, the J call TRBJ2-5; D not resolved. V lost 2 bases and J lost 1, with 8 bases in between. Germline CDR1 reads SGHAT; CDR2 reads FQNNGV. The CDR3 sequence is 14 residues long. The DNA of the CDR3 is TGTGCCAGCAGCTTAAATGTCCTCCAAGAGACCCAGTACTTC. Encoded protein: CASSLNVLQETQYF.

This rearrangement joins TRBV4-1 to TRBJ2-7; 10 bases match TRBD2. CDR3 length equals 15 residues. V dropped 1 base and J dropped 4; count of bases not matched to a gene: 4. In germline, CDR1 is MGHRA, CDR2 YSYEKL. CDR3 sequence (DNA): TGCGCCAGCAGCCAAGGGGGACTAGCGCGGTACGAGCAGTACTTC. Its translation: CASSQGGLARYEQYF.

The chain employs TRBV10-3 and TRBJ2-3, with a possible D match to TRBD1 (5 bases). Germline assignment: CDR1 ENHRY and CDR2 SYGVKD. The V end lost 3 bases, the J end lost 3 bases, and 19 bases lay between the germline ends. This CDR3 comprises 17 residues. CDR3 nucleotides: TGTGCCATCAGTGACCCCCGGTCGGACCAGGGAACAGATACGCAGTATTTT. It translates to CAISDPRSDQGTDTQYF.

This clonotype was seen at least ten times. The genes are TRBV5-1 and TRBJ1-1; 7 bases fit TRBD1. The CDR3 has 17 residues. The trim removed 2 bases at V and 3 bases at J, leaving 13 bases unmatched. CDR1 and CDR2 (germline): SGHRS, YFSETQ. The CDR3 loop is CASSFLSTGVGDTEAFF. Here the CDR3 DNA reads TGCGCCAGCAGCTTCCTTTCTACAGGGGTCGGAGACACTGAAGCTTTCTTT.

This clonotype came up many times. The J gene is TRBJ2-2, the V gene TRBV4-1; 12 bases fit TRBD2. Per germline, CDR1 MGHRA and CDR2 YSYEKL. The CDR3 loop spans 17 amino acids. The J segment lost 2 bases and the V segment lost 2 bases, leaving 3 bases of the junction unmatched. This chain's CDR3 is CASSQQLAGGNTGELFF. The CDR3 DNA is TGCGCCAGCAGCCAACAACTAGCGGGAGGTAACACCGGGGAGCTGTTTTTT.

This clonotype was observed a handful of times. CDR3 sequence (DNA): TGCGCCAGCAGCGTCGCCGGGACACCGAACACTGAAGCTTTCTTT. Translated, it gives CASSVAGTPNTEAFF. The chain couples TRBV5-1 to TRBJ1-1; tentative D call: TRBD1 (6 bases). The CDR3 is made up of 15 amino acids. V shed 4 bases and J shed 1 base, with 14 bases lying between them. The V gene's germline CDR1 is SGHRS and CDR2 YFSETQ.

This clonotype was detected a few times. The chain joins TRBV28 to TRBJ1-4; 12 bases are a match to TRBD1. Unmatched junction bases numbered 10, after V lost 3 bases and J lost 5 bases. The CDR3 runs to 18 residues. From germline, CDR1 is MDHEN and CDR2 SYDVKM. CDR3 DNA: TGTGCCAGCAGTTTCGATTCCGGGACAGGGGGCGAAAATGAAAAACTGTTTTTT. Its translation is CASSFDSGTGGENEKLFF.

This clonotype was found many times. The V and J genes are TRBV29-1 and TRBJ2-3, with D unresolved. This CDR3 comprises 13 residues. Deletions cut 5 bases from V and 1 base from J, with 10 bases between. Germline CDR1 is SQVTM and CDR2 is ANQGSEA. In DNA form, the CDR3 reads TGCAGCGTTCCCGAAGGCGGCACAGATACGCAGTATTTT. Translating gives CSVPEGGTDTQYF.

This clonotype was found many times. This sequence joins TRBV5-1 and TRBJ2-1, with 8 positions matching TRBD1. Germline V lookup: CDR1 SGHRS, CDR2 YFSETQ. The CDR3 is 14 amino acids. The trim removed 5 bases at V and 6 bases at J, leaving 7 bases unmatched. CDR3 nucleotides: TGCGCCAGCAGTCCTCGCACAGGGGGCAATGAGCAGTTCTTC. Its protein is CASSPRTGGNEQFF.

This clonotype was counted at least ten times. This chain uses TRBV5-5 with TRBJ2-1; D uncertain. Looked up from germline, CDR1 is SGHKS and CDR2 is YYEKEE (reference sequence). The CDR3 contains 15 residues. Trimming left V 3 bases short and J 1 base short, with 11 bases between. CDR3: CASSSVLGSYNEQFF. CDR3 DNA sequence: TGTGCCAGCAGCTCCGTTTTGGGGTCCTACAATGAGCAGTTCTTC.

This clonotype showed up many times. The chain has TRBV10-3 and TRBJ2-5, with TRBD2 matching over 13 bases. J gave up 5 bases and V 4 bases, and 7 bases lay outside the gene matches. Per the germline V gene, CDR1 is ENHRY and CDR2 is SYGVKD. The CDR3 totals 16 residues. The CDR3 is CAISGRTSGRLETQYF. The CDR3 DNA reads TGTGCCATCAGTGGCAGGACTAGCGGGAGACTGGAGACCCAGTACTTC.

This clonotype came up many times. The CDR3 loop reads CSVDPHGGRTEAFF. In nucleotides, the CDR3 is TGCAGCGTCGACCCCCATGGTGGCCGGACTGAAGCTTTCTTT. The chain is built from TRBV29-1 and TRBJ1-1; D is uncertain. The CDR3 extends over 14 amino acids. Germline CDR1 reads SQVTM; CDR2 reads ANQGSEA. Trimming pared 6 bases from V and 5 bases from J, leaving 19 bases between.

The chain joins TRBV6-5 to TRBJ2-7; no clear D gene. The germline V and J ends were trimmed by 4 bases and 6 bases, with 19 bases remaining between them. Germline V gene sequence: CDR1 MNHEY, CDR2 SVGAGI. This CDR3 region has 15 residues. CDR3 DNA: TGTGCCAGCAGTTTACAATATACAGTAGGGTCCGAGCAGTACTTC. Protein product: CASSLQYTVGSEQYF.

This clonotype has only a few counts. This chain uses TRBV27 with TRBJ1-3; no reliable D call. Per the germline V gene, CDR1 is MNHEY and CDR2 is SMNVEV (reference sequence). The V gene lost 3 bases and the J gene lost 1 base, with 10 bases spanning the gap. This CDR3 has 15 residues. CDR3 residues: CASSFRGPSGNTIYF. For the CDR3, the DNA is TGTGCCAGCAGTTTTAGAGGGCCTTCTGGAAACACCATATATTTT.

The chain couples TRBV7-9 to TRBJ1-1; 9 bases align to TRBD1. The CDR3 contains 16 residues. Germline V gives CDR1 SEHNR, CDR2 FQNEAQ (reference sequence). V lost 5 bases, J lost 5 bases, and 12 bases stayed unmatched. Here the CDR3 DNA reads TGTGCCAGCAGCCCAGGGGGGGGGACAGGGCGGACTGAAGCTTTCTTT. It specifies CASSPGGGTGRTEAFF.

The table lists this clonotype with many counts. The chain has TRBV12-3 or TRBV12-4 and TRBJ2-7, with TRBD1 identical over 9 bases. V lost 5 bases to trimming and J lost 1 base; unmatched junction nucleotides: 9. The CDR3 extends over 16 amino acids. The CDR3 DNA is TGTGCCAGCAGTCGGCGTTGGACAGGGGAATCCTACGAGCAGTACTTC. It yields the protein CASSRRWTGESYEQYF.

This clonotype has ten or more counts. J is TRBJ2-3 and V is TRBV10-3, with TRBD2 matching over 13 bases. This CDR3 contains 17 residues. Losses at the gene ends were 3 bases for V and 6 bases for J; bases not matched to a gene: 9. CDR1 is ENHRY, CDR2 SYGVKD, per germline. CDR3: CAISDGSSTSGRDTQYF. CDR3 in DNA: TGTGCCATCAGTGATGGATCATCGACTAGCGGGAGGGATACGCAGTATTTT.

This clonotype was counted ten times or more. The chain has TRBV12-3 or TRBV12-4 and TRBJ1-1; D is unresolved. Trimming took 8 bases from V and 8 from J, leaving 18 bases between them. There are 13 residues in the CDR3. This chain's CDR3 is CASCLDLGSEAFF. The CDR3 DNA sequence: TGTGCCAGCTGCCTCGATTTGGGGTCGGAAGCTTTCTTT.

Concerning this clonotype itself: A much larger clone lies one base from this, so it may be a read error. This chain links TRBV11-1 with TRBJ2-7; 11 bases fit TRBD2. The CDR3 is 16 amino acids. CDR1 is SGHAT and CDR2 is FQDESV in the germline V gene (reference sequence). CDR3: CASSSDTSGSYHDQYF. The CDR3 region has the DNA TGTGCCAGCAGCTCCGATACTAGCGGGAGTTACCACGATCAGTACTTC.

Many counts were recorded for this clonotype. The rearrangement joins TRBV20-1 to TRBJ2-7, with D unclear. The CDR3 sequence is 10 residues long. Per the germline V gene, CDR1 is DFQATT and CDR2 is SNEGSKA (reference sequence). V was pared by 6 bases and J by 0 bases, with 3 bases between. In DNA, the CDR3 is TGCAGTGCGGGCTCCTACGAGCAGTACTTC. The encoded protein is CSAGSYEQYF.

This clonotype has more than one count but fewer than ten. The chain uses TRBV12-3 or TRBV12-4 and TRBJ1-2; D remains ambiguous. V lost 3 bases, J lost 3 bases, and 8 bases lay in between. The CDR3 is 13 amino acids. For the CDR3, the DNA is TGTGCCAGCAGTTTTACACAGTACTATGGCTACACCTTC. Translating gives CASSFTQYYGYTF.

This clonotype was counted at least ten times. V and J are TRBV25-1 and TRBJ1-1, with D hard to call. Germline loops: CDR1 MGHDK, CDR2 SYGVNS. The CDR3 contains 12 residues. The V and J ends lost 4 bases and 3 bases respectively, with 6 bases between them. This chain's CDR3 is CASSGIYTEAFF. The CDR3 region has the DNA TGTGCCAGCAGTGGTATCTACACTGAAGCTTTCTTT. Looking up the rest from reference TRBV25-1 and TRBJ1-1 gives the full variable domain: EADIYQTPRYLVIGTGKKITLECSQTMGHDKMYWYQQDPGMELHLIHYSYGVNSTEKGDLSSESTVSRIRTEHFPLTLESARPSHTSQYLCASSGIYTEAFFGQGTRLTVV.

This clonotype was observed at least ten times. The gene calls are TRBV20-1 and TRBJ2-5; D may be TRBD2 (6 bases). The CDR3 totals 12 residues. V was clipped by 5 bases and J by 3 bases, with 10 bases between them. Germline V gene data show CDR1 as DFQATT and CDR2 as SNEGSKA (reference sequence). The DNA for the CDR3 is TGCAGTGCTGATAGCGGAGAAGAGACCCAGTACTTC. This codes for CSADSGEETQYF.

This clonotype occurred many times. CDR3 sequence: CASSFGDPSYEQYF. The CDR3 coding sequence is TGCGCCAGCAGCTTCGGGGACCCCTCCTACGAGCAGTACTTC. The chain has TRBV5-1 and TRBJ2-7; D may correspond to TRBD1 or TRBD2 (5 bases each). There are 14 residues in the CDR3. The V gene's germline CDR1 is SGHRS and CDR2 YFSETQ. V dropped 2 bases and J dropped 0 bases, with 9 bases sitting between them.

This clonotype was seen at least ten times. V is TRBV19 and J is TRBJ2-3; possible D gene TRBD2, 5 bases. Germline V lookup: CDR1 LNHDA, CDR2 SQIVND (reference sequence). Trimming removed 5 bases from V and 4 bases from J, with 10 bases in between. CDR3 size: 13 residues. The CDR3 spells CASSPQLADTQYF. Here the CDR3 DNA reads TGTGCCAGTAGTCCCCAACTAGCAGATACGCAGTATTTT.

This clonotype was observed at least ten times. This chain joins TRBV11-1 and TRBJ1-4; 9 bases fit TRBD1. Germline lookup yields CDR1 SGHAT and CDR2 FQDESV (reference sequence). CDR3 length equals 18 residues. The V and J ends lost 0 bases and 5 bases, in that order; junction bases with no gene match: 10. The CDR3 loop reads CASSLAILRDRENEKLFF. As DNA, the CDR3 is TGTGCCAGCAGCTTAGCTATTCTCCGGGACAGGGAAAATGAAAAACTGTTTTTT.

This clonotype was seen ten or more times. The DNA for the CDR3 is TGTGCCATCAGTGAGGAGGTTCTCGGGGAGCTGTTTTTT. It specifies CAISEEVLGELFF. The gene calls are TRBV10-3 and TRBJ2-2; no reliable D call. V lost 2 bases and J lost 7, with 8 bases in between. The length of the CDR3 is 13 residues. CDR1 and CDR2 from the germline V gene are ENHRY and SYGVKD.